This entry is about one TCR beta chain. Its antigen is undetermined. These data belong to a study of CD8 T cells in ankylosing spondylitis. Study findings and constraints: In ankylosing spondylitis blood, a motif of roughly eight highly homologous TCR beta variants appeared characteristic. Relatively scarce in peripheral blood, disease-linked clones were CD8+. According to the report, clones linked to the disease were significantly enriched in matched synovial fluid samples taken from ankylosing spondylitis patients.

TCR beta libraries were made by quantitative 5'-RACE with molecular barcodes. From the 5' RACE reads, TCRdb called clonotypes with MiXCR, one entry per CDR3 protein. The table includes around 770,000 distinct CDR3 sequences, roughly 19% detected once. CDR3 length equals 16 residues. Germline CDR1 is MNHEY and CDR2 is SMNVEV (reference sequence). V shed 6 bases, J shed 7 bases, and the junction held 10 bases outside the gene matches. The chain joins TRBV27 to TRBJ1-6, with TRBD1 matching over 9 bases. The sequence was obtained from a male donor with ankylosing spondylitis. Sample: blood, either unsorted or a sorted T cell fraction (not recorded which). The CDR3 DNA sequence: TGTGCCAGCAGACGTCGACAGGGGGGGGACAATTCACCCCTCCACTTT. The encoded protein is CASRRRQGGDNSPLHF.